The rows below give T cell receptor beta chains drawn from one sample of a study of blood T cell repertoires in COVID-19. TCRdb keeps only in-frame clones here, not all; method: immunoSEQ multiplex PCR. The table includes 75,000 to 90,000 clones, roughly 83% detected once. The material sequenced was peripheral blood. The receptors come from a human donor in a cohort sampled during active COVID-19. Each CDR3 is given with its conserved first and last residue. Fields, in order: V gene, CDR3 protein.

>TRBV2
CASSEREGNEQYF
>TRBV18
CASSPPSGGGDEQFF
>TRBV9
CASSLSIGGSEAFF
>TRBV30
CAWNHFPGADTQYF
>TRBV3-1/TRBV3-2
CASSQDLAGASNQPQHF
>TRBV10-1
CASRPGSGSTGELFF
>TRBV12-3/TRBV12-4
CASSPDSFYGYTF
>TRBV27
CASSFAGSKVYYGYTF
>TRBV4-2
CASSQDIFSGANVLTF
>TRBV19
CASSIVGRVNDQPQHF
>TRBV5-1
CASSLVPTAEQFF
>TRBV3-1/TRBV3-2
CASSQMTGGQTQYF
>TRBV7-2
CASSLTTGGSYTF
>TRBV2
CASSEAVNRIAKNIQYF
>TRBV3-1/TRBV3-2
CASSQGLMNTEAFF
>TRBV6-5
CASSRDIHNSPLHF
>TRBV2
CASSGAGADYYEQYF